Included here is one T cell receptor beta chain sequence, with context. This sample stems from a study of blood T cell repertoires in COVID-19. In the study overall: Samples of COVID-19 (acute and convalescent) were obtained from the United States, Italy and Spain. Sample material is recorded as cDNA or gDNA derived from T cells, B-cell-depleted T cells, or PBMCs.

In the original processing: Scientists estimated how many nucleated cells there were by amplifying reference gene primers. Sequencing was performed with immunoSEQ multiplex PCR; in TCRdb, only in-frame clones are kept and a portion is missing. That table gives V, J and clone size, and the DNA gave D and trimming. The data contain approximately 300,000 clones, approximately 82% of them singletons. Trimming cost V 5 bases and J 5 bases; bases outside gene matches: 3. The CDR3 has 13 amino acids. Germline V gene sequence: CDR1 MNHEY, CDR2 SVGAGI. The TCR originated in a woman in her fifties or sixties with acute or convalescent COVID-19. The chain couples TRBV6-5 to TRBJ1-5; 7 nucleotides line up with TRBD1. Specimen: peripheral blood. The CDR3 DNA follows: TGTGCCAGCAGTAACGACAGGGATCAGCCCCAGCATTTT. Translating it yields CASSNDRDQPQHF.